These 13 T cell receptor beta chains share one sample of origin, sequenced in a study of T cells in Graves' hyperthyroidism and ophthalmopathy. Authors of the study amplified TCR beta CDR3 regions from RNA transcripts. When the TCR CDR3 underwent first-round RT-PCR, the HTBI primer set was used. TCRdb re-called the multiplex PCR reads with MiXCR, one entry per CDR3 protein. Of 400,000 to 500,000 distinct CDR3 sequences in the sample, approximately 15% were seen once. The sample comprised blood. The receptor source for this set is a woman younger than 30 with Graves' hyperthyroidism.

Of note for this clonotype: One end of the junction is discordant with germline, which a read error may explain. V is TRBV19 and J is TRBJ2-3; TRBD2 agrees at 9 bases. CDR1 and CDR2 from the germline V gene are LNHDA and SQIVND (reference sequence). The CDR3 consists of 18 residues. In nucleotides, the CDR3 is TGTGCCAGTAGTATAAGCCACCTTTTAGCGGGGGCTACAGATACGCAGTGTTTT. Translated: CASSISHLLAGATDTQCF. The full variable domain, with the rest looked up from reference TRBV19 and TRBJ2-3, is DGGITQSPKYLFRKEGQNVTLSCEQNLNHDAMYWYRQDPGQGLRLIYYSQIVNDFQKGDIAEGYSVSREKKESFPLTVTSAQKNPTAFYLCASSISHLLAGATDTQCFGPGTRLTVL.

This clonotype was seen at least ten times. This sequence joins TRBV20-1 and TRBJ2-3; 7 bases match TRBD2. V gave up 0 bases and J gave up 4 bases; unmatched junction bases: 19. The CDR3 has 19 amino acids. Per germline, CDR1 DFQATT and CDR2 SNEGSKA (reference sequence). The DNA for the CDR3 is TGCAGTGCTAGAGATCTCCGGCGTGGGGCGGGAGTAAGGGCAGATACGCAGTATTTT. The encoded protein is CSARDLRRGAGVRADTQYF.

This clonotype has a count of ten or more. The CDR3 sequence: CASSEVVSSGNTIYF. The CDR3 nucleotides are TGTGCCAGCAGTGAAGTGGTGAGCTCTGGAAACACCATATATTTT. V and J are TRBV6-1 and TRBJ1-3; the D is unclear. V dropped 1 base and J dropped 0 bases, with 7 bases sitting between them. Germline CDR1 is MNHNS and CDR2 is SASEGT. The CDR3 loop spans 15 amino acids.

Note on this clonotype: This may be a read error: a much more frequent sequence differs by one nucleotide. This chain links TRBV27 with TRBJ2-3; D is possibly TRBD2 (6 bases). The CDR3 is 15 amino acids. Germline CDR1 and CDR2: MNHEY and SMNVEV (reference sequence). Trimming shortened V by 8 bases and J by 3 bases, and 18 bases separated the two germline ends. This CDR3 reads CASRPRGGRTDTQYF. The DNA for the CDR3 is TGTGCCAGCCGTCCACGAGGAGGGAGGACAGATACGCAGTATTTT.

The rearrangement joins TRBV6-5 to TRBJ2-4, with 11 positions matching TRBD2. The germline gives CDR1 MNHEY, CDR2 SVGAGI. V lost 2 bases, J lost 0 bases, and 15 bases stayed unmatched. The CDR3 has 21 amino acids. CDR3 nucleotide sequence: TGTGCCAGCAGTTACGGCCCCGGGGGTAGCGGGAGGGCTCTAGCCAAAAACATTCAGTACTTC. Protein product: CASSYGPGGSGRALAKNIQYF.

The gene calls are TRBV30 and TRBJ2-5; 11 bases are shared with TRBD2. This CDR3 has 15 residues. Germline loops: CDR1 GTSNPN, CDR2 SVGIG (reference sequence). Trimming removed 1 base from V and 1 base from J; junction bases left unmatched: 2. The CDR3 sequence is CAWSASGRSQETQYF. The CDR3 bases are TGTGCCTGGAGTGCTAGCGGGAGGAGCCAAGAGACCCAGTACTTC.

The gene calls are TRBV13 and TRBJ2-7; D is undetermined. This CDR3 comprises 14 residues. CDR1 PRHDT and CDR2 FYEKMQ come from the germline V gene (reference sequence). In DNA form, the CDR3 reads TGTGCCAGCAGCTTAGGTGGTAGCTCCCACGAGCAGTACGTC. Its translation: CASSLGGSSHEQYV.

This clonotype is medium-sized in the sample. The rearrangement uses TRBV7-9 and TRBJ2-1; D possibly matches TRBD1 or TRBD2 (5 bases each). CDR1 is SEHNR and CDR2 is FQNEAQ in the germline V gene (reference sequence). Between the trimmed V and J ends, which lost 3 bases and 6 bases, there was a span of 21 bases. The length of the CDR3 is 17 residues. The CDR3 DNA follows: TGTGCCAGCAGCTTCTGGGGCGCTAGCCCGTTAGGCAATGAGCAGTTCTTC. It codes for CASSFWGASPLGNEQFF.

At least ten counts were recorded for this clonotype. The gene calls are TRBV2 and TRBJ2-1; 8 bases match TRBD2. Germline V gene lookup returns CDR1 SNHLY and CDR2 FYNNEI. With 4 bases clipped from V and 8 bases from J, the junction kept 13 bases outside the gene matches. The CDR3 runs to 16 residues. This chain's CDR3 is CASSAQLSGSGYEQFF. The CDR3 DNA sequence: TGTGCCAGCAGTGCTCAGTTAAGCGGGAGCGGTTATGAGCAGTTCTTC.

V usage is TRBV11-1 and J usage is TRBJ2-2, with a tentative D call TRBD1 (6 bases). The CDR3 totals 14 residues. Trimming took 9 bases from V and 3 from J, leaving 14 bases between them. Per germline, CDR1 SGHAT and CDR2 FQDESV (reference sequence). This CDR3 reads CASRGSRDTGELFF. The DNA for the CDR3 is TGTGCCAGTAGGGGGTCGCGAGACACCGGGGAGCTGTTTTTT.

This clonotype was observed a few times. The CDR3 coding sequence is TGTGCCACCTCGGGACAGGAGAACACCGGGGAGCTGTTTTTT. Protein product: CATSGQENTGELFF. The V gene is TRBV24-1, the J gene TRBJ2-2; 8 nucleotides align to TRBD1. V shed 9 bases, J shed 1 base, and the junction held 3 bases outside the gene matches. CDR1 is KGHDR and CDR2 is SFDVKD in the germline V gene. This CDR3 is built from 14 residues.

This clonotype has at least ten counts. This sequence joins TRBV5-1 and TRBJ2-5; TRBD2 might be the D (6 bases). Germline V CDR1 and CDR2: SGHRS, YFSETQ. Trimming took 4 bases from V and 4 from J, leaving 11 bases between them. The CDR3 loop spans 13 amino acids. This CDR3 is CASSGMGGETQYF. CDR3 bases: TGCGCCAGCAGCGGGATGGGGGGAGAGACCCAGTACTTC.

V and J are TRBV10-3 and TRBJ2-7, with TRBD2 matching 11 bases. This CDR3 is built from 14 residues. Germline V gene data show CDR1 as ENHRY and CDR2 as SYGVKD. CDR3 in amino acids: CATRGTSGPYGQYV. The DNA of the CDR3 is TGTGCCACCAGGGGGACTAGCGGACCCTACGGGCAGTACGTC.